Detailed here is one TCR beta chain. The data derive from a study of blood T cell repertoires in COVID-19. Study-wide context: Sources were T cells, B-cell-depleted T cells, or PBMCs; the material itself was cDNA or gDNA.

The CDR3 has 16 residues. Per germline, CDR1 SNHLY and CDR2 FYNNEI. With 3 bases clipped from V and 7 bases from J, the junction kept 8 bases outside the gene matches. The table came from immunoSEQ multiplex PCR; TCRdb's copy has only in-frame clones and leaves some out. The data contain around 25,000 clones, 70% to 90% of them singletons. The chain has TRBV2 and TRBJ2-1; 11 positions match TRBD2. Sequencing was carried out using peripheral blood. This clonotype was sampled from a human donor in a cohort sampled during active COVID-19. CDR3 residues: CASSDLLAGAGNEQFF. Written as DNA, the CDR3 is TGTGCCAGCAGTGACCTACTAGCGGGGGCAGGGAATGAGCAGTTCTTC.